In its sample, the clone carrying this T cell receptor (beta chain) was seen many times. The antigen is undetermined. This specimen comes from a study of molecular identifiers for immune sequencing clone quantification. Study outcomes and limitations: Detecting spiked Jurkat TCR RNA from one cell among about a million naive cells was reportedly possible. Identical TCR molecules that share a barcode could lead to an underestimation of highly expanded clone sizes.

It was with previously described methods and listed TCR primers that bulk TCR libraries were made. From the PCR reads, TCRdb called clonotypes with MiXCR, one entry per CDR3 protein. This table has 10,000 or so distinct CDR3 sequences, roughly an eighth appearing once. The junction had 7 bases not matched to a gene; V was cut back by 1 base and J by 6 bases. The CDR3 spans 16 residues. Germline V gives CDR1 SGHTA, CDR2 FQGNSA. Sequenced material: naive CD8+ T cells from blood, with Jurkat cell RNA spiked in. The subset denotes: FACS-sorted CD8+CD4-CCR7+CD45RA+ naive T cells. This TCR derives from a human donor in good health. Some libraries in this study had Jurkat cell RNA spiked in. V usage is TRBV7-2 and J usage is TRBJ2-2; 8 nucleotides align to TRBD1. The CDR3 DNA is TGTGCCAGCAGCTTAGAGGGACAGGTCTGGTCCGGGGAGCTGTTTTTT. Translated, it gives CASSLEGQVWSGELFF.